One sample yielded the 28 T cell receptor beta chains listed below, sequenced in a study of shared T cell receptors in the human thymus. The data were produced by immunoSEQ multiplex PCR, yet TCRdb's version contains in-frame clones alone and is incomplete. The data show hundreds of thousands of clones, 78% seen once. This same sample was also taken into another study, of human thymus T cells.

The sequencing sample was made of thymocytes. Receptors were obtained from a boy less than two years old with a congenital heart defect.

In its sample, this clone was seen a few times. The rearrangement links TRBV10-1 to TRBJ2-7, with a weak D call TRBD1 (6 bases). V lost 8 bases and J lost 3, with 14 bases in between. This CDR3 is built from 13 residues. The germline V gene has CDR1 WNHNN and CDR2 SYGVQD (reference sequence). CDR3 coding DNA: TGCGCCAGCTCTCACAGGGTTAACTACGAGCAGTACTTC. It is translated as CASSHRVNYEQYF.

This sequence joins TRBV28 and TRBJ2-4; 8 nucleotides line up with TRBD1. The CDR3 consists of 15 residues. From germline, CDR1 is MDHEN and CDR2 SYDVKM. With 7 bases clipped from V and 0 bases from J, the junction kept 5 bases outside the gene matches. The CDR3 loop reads CASIDRGRAKNIQYF. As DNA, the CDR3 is TGTGCCAGCATTGACAGGGGACGAGCCAAAAACATTCAGTACTTC.

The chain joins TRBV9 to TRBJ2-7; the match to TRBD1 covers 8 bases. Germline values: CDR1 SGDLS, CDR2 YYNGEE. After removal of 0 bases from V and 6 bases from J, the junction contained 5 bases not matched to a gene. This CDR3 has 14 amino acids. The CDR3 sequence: CASSVDTGGGEQYF. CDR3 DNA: TGTGCCAGCAGCGTAGACACAGGGGGAGGCGAGCAGTACTTC.

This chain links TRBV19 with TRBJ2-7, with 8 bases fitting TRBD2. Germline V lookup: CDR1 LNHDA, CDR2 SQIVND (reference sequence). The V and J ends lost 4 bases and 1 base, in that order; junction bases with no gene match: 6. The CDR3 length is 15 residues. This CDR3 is CASSNTSGHSYEQYF. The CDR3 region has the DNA TGTGCCAGTAGTAACACTAGCGGCCATTCCTACGAGCAGTACTTC.

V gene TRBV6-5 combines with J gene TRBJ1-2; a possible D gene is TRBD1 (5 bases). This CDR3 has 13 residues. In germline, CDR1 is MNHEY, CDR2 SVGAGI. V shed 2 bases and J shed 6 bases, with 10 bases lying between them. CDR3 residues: CASSYGQGHGYTF. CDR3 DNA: TGTGCCAGCAGTTACGGCCAGGGTCATGGCTACACCTTC.

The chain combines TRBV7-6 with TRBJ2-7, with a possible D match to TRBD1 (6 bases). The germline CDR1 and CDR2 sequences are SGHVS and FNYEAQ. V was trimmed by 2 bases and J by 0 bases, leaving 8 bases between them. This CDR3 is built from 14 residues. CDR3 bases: TGTGCCAGCAGCTTAACGGACAGCTCCTACGAGCAGTACTTC. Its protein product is CASSLTDSSYEQYF.

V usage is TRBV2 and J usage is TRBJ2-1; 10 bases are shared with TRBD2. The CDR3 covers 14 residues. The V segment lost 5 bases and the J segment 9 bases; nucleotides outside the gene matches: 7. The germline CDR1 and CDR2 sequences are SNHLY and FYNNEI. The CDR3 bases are TGTGCCAGCAGTTTTCTAGCGGGAGCGGGTGAGCAGTTCTTC. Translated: CASSFLAGAGEQFF.

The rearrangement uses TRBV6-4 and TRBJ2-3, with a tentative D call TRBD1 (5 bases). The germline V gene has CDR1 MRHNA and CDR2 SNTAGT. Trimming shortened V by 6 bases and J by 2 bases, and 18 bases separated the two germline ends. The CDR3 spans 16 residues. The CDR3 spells CASSPSAGFSTDTQYF. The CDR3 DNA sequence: TGTGCCAGCAGCCCCTCCGCAGGGTTCTCCACAGATACGCAGTATTTT.

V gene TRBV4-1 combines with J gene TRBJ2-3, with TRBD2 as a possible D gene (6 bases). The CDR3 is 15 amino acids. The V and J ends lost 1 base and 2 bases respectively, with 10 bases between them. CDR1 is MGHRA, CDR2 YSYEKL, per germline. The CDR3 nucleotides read TGCGCCAGCAGCCAAGTTGCGGGGATCACAGATACGCAGTATTTT. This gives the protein CASSQVAGITDTQYF.

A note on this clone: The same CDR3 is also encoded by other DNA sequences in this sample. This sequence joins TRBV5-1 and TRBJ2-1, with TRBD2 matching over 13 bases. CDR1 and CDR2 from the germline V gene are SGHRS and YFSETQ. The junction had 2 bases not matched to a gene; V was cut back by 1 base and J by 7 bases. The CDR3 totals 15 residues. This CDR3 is CASSLRTSGSNEQFF. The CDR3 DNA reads TGCGCCAGCAGCTTGCGGACTAGCGGGAGTAATGAGCAGTTCTTC.

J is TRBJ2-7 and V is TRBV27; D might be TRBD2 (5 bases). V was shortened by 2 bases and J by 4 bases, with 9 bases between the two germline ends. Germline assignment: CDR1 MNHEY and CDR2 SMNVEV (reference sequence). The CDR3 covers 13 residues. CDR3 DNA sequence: TGTGCCAGCAGTTTAGGGAGCGGATACGAGCAGTACTTC. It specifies CASSLGSGYEQYF.

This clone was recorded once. CDR3 coding DNA: TGTGCCAGCTGCAGACTAGCGGGAGGCTACGAGCAGTACTTC. This sequence encodes CASCRLAGGYEQYF. This sequence joins TRBV28 and TRBJ2-7; 13 nucleotides agree with TRBD2. This CDR3 comprises 14 residues. Germline CDR1 is MDHEN and CDR2 is SYDVKM. V was clipped by 8 bases and J by 3 bases; unmatched bases: 4.

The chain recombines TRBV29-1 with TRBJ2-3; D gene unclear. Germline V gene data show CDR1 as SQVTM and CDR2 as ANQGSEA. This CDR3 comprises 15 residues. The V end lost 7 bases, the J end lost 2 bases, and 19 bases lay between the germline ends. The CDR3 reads CSASLRSLYTDTQYF. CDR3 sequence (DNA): TGCAGCGCCTCCTTGCGGAGTCTATACACAGATACGCAGTATTTT.

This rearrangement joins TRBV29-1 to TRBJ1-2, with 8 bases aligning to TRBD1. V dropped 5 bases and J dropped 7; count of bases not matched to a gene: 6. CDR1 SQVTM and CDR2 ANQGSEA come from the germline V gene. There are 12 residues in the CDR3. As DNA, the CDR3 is TGCAGCGTTACGACAGGGGCGAGTGGCTACACCTTC. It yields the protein CSVTTGASGYTF.

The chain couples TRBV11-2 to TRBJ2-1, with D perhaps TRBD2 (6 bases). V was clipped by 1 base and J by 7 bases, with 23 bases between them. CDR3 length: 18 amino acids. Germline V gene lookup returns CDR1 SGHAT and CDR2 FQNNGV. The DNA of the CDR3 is TGTGCCAGCAGCTTAGTTGAGAACGGGAGTAGGGTTTGGAATGAGCAGTTCTTC. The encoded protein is CASSLVENGSRVWNEQFF.

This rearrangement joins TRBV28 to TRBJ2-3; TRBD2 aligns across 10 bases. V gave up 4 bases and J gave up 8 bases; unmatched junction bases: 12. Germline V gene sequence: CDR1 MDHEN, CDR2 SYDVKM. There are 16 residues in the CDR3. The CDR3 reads CASSSTAGGPVGTQYF. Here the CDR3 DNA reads TGTGCCAGCAGTTCGACAGCGGGAGGGCCAGTAGGTACGCAGTATTTT.

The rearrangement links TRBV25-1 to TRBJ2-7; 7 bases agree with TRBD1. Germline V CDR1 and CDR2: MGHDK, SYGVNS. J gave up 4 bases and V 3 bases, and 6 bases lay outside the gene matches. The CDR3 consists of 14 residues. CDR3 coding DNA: TGTGCCAGCAGTGACACTACAGGGGCATACGAGCAGTACTTC. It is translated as CASSDTTGAYEQYF.

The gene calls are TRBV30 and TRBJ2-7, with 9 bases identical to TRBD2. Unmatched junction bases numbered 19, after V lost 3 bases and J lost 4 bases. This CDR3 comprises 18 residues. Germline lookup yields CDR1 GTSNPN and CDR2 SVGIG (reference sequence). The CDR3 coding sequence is TGTGCCTGGAGGGTATTACCCCTCGGGCTAGCGGGACCGTACGAGCAGTACTTC. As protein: CAWRVLPLGLAGPYEQYF. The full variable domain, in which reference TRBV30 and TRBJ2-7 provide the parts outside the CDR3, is SQTIHQWPATLVQPVGSPLSLECTVEGTSNPNLYWYRQAAGRGLQLLFYSVGIGQISSEVPQNLSASRPQDRQFILSSKKLLLSDSGFYLCAWRVLPLGLAGPYEQYFGPGTRLTVT.

As DNA, the CDR3 is TGTGCCAGCAGTAACAGGGAAAATGAAAAACTGTTTTTT. Its translation: CASSNRENEKLFF. This chain links TRBV6-5 with TRBJ1-4; weak D call: TRBD1 (6 bases). CDR1 and CDR2 (germline): MNHEY, SVGAGI. V was clipped by 5 bases and J by 5 bases, with 9 bases between them. The CDR3 extends over 13 amino acids.

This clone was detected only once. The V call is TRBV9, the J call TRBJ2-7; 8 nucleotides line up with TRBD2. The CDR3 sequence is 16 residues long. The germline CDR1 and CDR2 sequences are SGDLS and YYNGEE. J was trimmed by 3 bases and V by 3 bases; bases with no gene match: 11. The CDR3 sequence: CASSATGLAPSYEQYF. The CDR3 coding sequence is TGTGCCAGCAGCGCGACAGGACTAGCTCCGAGCTACGAGCAGTACTTC.

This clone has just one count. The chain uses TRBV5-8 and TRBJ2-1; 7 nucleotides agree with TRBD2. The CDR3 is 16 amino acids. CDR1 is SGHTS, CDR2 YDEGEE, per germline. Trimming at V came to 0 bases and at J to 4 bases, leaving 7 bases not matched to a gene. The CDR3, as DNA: TGTGCCAGCAGCTTGGCGCGGCGGGGGTTTTACAATGAGCAGTTCTTC. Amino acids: CASSLARRGFYNEQFF.

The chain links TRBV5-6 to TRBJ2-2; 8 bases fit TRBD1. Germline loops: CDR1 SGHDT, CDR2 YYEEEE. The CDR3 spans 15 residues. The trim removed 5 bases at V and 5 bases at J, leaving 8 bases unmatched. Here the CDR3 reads CASRQDRGGTGELFF. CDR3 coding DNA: TGTGCCAGCAGACAAGACAGGGGTGGGACCGGGGAGCTGTTTTTT. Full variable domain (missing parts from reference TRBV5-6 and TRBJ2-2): DAGVTQSPTHLIKTRGQQVTLRCSPKSGHDTVSWYQQALGQGPQFIFQYYEEEERQRGNFPDRFSGHQFPNYSSELNVNALLLGDSALYLCASRQDRGGTGELFFGEGSRLTVL.

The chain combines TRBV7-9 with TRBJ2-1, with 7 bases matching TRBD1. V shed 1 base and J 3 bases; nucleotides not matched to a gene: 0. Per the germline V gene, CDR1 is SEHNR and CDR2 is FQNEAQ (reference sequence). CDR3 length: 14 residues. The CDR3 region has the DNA TGTGCCAGCAGCTTAGGGACAGGCTACAATGAGCAGTTCTTC. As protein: CASSLGTGYNEQFF.

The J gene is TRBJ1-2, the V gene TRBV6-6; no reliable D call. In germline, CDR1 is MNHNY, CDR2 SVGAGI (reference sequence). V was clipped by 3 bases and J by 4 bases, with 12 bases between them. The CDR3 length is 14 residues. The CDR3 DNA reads TGTGCCAGCAGTTATCCGTCGAGGCCCTATGGCTACACCTTC. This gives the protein CASSYPSRPYGYTF.

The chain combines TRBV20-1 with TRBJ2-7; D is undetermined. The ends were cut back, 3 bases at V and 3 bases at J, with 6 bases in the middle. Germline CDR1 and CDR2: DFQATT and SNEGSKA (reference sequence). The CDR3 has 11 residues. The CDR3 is CSARAFYEQYF. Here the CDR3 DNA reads TGCAGTGCTAGGGCATTCTACGAGCAGTACTTC.

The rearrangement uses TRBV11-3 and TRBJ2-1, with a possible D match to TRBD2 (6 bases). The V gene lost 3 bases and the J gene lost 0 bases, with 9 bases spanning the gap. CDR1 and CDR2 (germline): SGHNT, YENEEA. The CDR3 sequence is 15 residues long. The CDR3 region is CASSFAGNSYNEQFF. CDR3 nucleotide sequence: TGTGCCAGCAGCTTTGCGGGAAACTCCTACAATGAGCAGTTCTTC.

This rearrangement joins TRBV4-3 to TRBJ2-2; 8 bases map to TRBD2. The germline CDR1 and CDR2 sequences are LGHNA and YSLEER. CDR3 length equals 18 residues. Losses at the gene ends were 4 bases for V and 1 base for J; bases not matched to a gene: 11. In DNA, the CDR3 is TGCGCCAGCAGCCCGAGGGGCATAGCGGGAAAGAACACCGGGGAGCTGTTTTTT. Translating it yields CASSPRGIAGKNTGELFF.

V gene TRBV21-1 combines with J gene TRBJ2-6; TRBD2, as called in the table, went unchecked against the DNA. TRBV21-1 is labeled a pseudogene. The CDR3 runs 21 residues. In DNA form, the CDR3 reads TGTGCCAGCAGACCGGGACTAGCGGGAGGGCCGGGACGAGTGGGGGCCAACGTCCTGACTTTC. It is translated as CASRPGLAGGPGRVGANVLTF.